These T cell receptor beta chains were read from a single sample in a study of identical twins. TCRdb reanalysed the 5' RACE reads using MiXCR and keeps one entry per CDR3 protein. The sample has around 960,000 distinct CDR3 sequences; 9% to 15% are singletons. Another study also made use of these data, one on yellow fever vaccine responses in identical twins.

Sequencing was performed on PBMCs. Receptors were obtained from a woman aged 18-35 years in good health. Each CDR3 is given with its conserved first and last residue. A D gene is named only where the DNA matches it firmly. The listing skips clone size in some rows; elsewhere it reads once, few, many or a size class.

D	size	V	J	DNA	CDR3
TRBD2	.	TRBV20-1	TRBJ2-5	TGCAGTGCTAGAGAGGCTAGCGGGAGACACTATGGGGAGACCCAGTACTTC	CSAREASGRHYGETQYF
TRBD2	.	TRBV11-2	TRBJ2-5	TGTGCCAGCAGCCGAGACGGGGGGCAAGAGACCCAGTACTTC	CASSRDGGQETQYF
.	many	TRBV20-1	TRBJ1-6	TGCAGTGCTAGAGACAGGGCTGATTCACCCCTCCACTTT	CSARDRADSPLHF
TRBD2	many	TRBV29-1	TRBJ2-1	TGCAGCGTTGCAGGACTAGCGGCCTACAATGAGCAGTTCTTC	CSVAGLAAYNEQFF
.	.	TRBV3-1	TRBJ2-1	TGTGCCAGCAGCCAATCCGACAGTTTCAGCGAGCAGTTCTTC	CASSQSDSFSEQFF
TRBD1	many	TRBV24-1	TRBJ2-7	TGTGCCACCAGTGATCCCAGGGACAGCCCCTACGAGCAGTACTTC	CATSDPRDSPYEQYF
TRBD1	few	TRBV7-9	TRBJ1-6	TGTGCCAGCAGCGGGCCGGGACAGCCGGCGAATCGGCTCCACTTT	CASSGPGQPANRLHF
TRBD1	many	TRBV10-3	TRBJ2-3	TGTGCCATCAGTGGTTGGACAGGGGGCGGAGATACGCAGTATTTT	CAISGWTGGGDTQYF
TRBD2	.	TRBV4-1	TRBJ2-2	TGCGCCAGCAGCCGATGGACTAGCGGGGGGCCGAACACCGGGGAGCTGTTTTTT	CASSRWTSGGPNTGELFF
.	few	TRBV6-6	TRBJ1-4	TGTGCCAGCAGCCACGACGGATCCTGGGATGAAAAACTGTTTTTT	CASSHDGSWDEKLFF
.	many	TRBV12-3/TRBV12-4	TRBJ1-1	TGTGCCAGCAGCTCACAGGGTGGCGACACTGAAGCTTTCTTT	CASSSQGGDTEAFF
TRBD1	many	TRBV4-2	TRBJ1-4	TGTGCCAGCAGCCAGGGACAGAATAATGAAAAACTGTTTTTT	CASSQGQNNEKLFF
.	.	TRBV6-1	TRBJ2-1	TGTGCCAGCAGTGAAGGGCCGGGGGTCCTCTACAATGAGCAGTTCTTC	CASSEGPGVLYNEQFF
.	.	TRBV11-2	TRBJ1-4	TGTGCCAGCAGCACCAAGGCGGTTGAAAAACTGTTTTTT	CASSTKAVEKLFF
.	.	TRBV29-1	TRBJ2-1	TGCAGCGTTGTGAGGCCTATGGCAGAGGGTTACTACAATGAGCAGTTCTTC	CSVVRPMAEGYYNEQFF
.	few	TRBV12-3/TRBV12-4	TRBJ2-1	TGTGCCAGCAGTGCCCGGTCTACGTTTAATGAGCAGTTCTTC	CASSARSTFNEQFF
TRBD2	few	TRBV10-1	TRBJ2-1	TGCGCCAGCAGTGAAGCGGGAGGGCCAAGCGATGAGCAGTTCTTC	CASSEAGGPSDEQFF
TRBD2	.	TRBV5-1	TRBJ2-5	TGCGCCAGCAGCTTGAAGACTAGCGCTCAAGAGACCCAGTACTTC	CASSLKTSAQETQYF
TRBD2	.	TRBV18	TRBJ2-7	TGTGCCAGCTCACCTGAGGGACTAGCGGGAGGCTACGAGCAGTACTTC	CASSPEGLAGGYEQYF
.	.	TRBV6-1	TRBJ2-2	TGTGCCAGCAGTGAAAGCTGGGGCGGCACCGGGGAGCTGTTTTTT	CASSESWGGTGELFF
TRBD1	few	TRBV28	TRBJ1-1	TGTGCCAGCAGTCTACCGGGACAGGGAATTCTGGGTGAAGCTTTCTTT	CASSLPGQGILGEAFF
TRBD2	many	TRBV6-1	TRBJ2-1	TGTGCCAGCAATCCTACTAGCGGGAGTACCGATGAGCAGTTCTTC	CASNPTSGSTDEQFF
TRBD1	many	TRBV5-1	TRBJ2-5	TGCGCCAGCAGCCCAGGGACAGCCCAAGAGACCCAGTACTTC	CASSPGTAQETQYF